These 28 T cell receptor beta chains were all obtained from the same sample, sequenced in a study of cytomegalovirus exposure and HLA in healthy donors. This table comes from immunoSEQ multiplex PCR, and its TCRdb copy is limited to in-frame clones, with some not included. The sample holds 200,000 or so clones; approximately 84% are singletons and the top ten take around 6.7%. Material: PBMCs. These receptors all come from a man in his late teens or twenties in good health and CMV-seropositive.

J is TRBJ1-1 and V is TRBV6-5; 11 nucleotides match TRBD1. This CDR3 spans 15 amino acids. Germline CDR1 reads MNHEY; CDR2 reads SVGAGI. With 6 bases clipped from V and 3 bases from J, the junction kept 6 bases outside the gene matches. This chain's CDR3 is CASRPDRGLDTEAFF. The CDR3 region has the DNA TGTGCCAGCAGGCCGGACAGGGGGCTTGACACTGAAGCTTTCTTT.

The DNA of the CDR3 is TGTGCCAGCAGCCAAGAGACTAGCAGGCCAAGGGGTGAAAAACTGTTTTTT. Its protein product is CASSQETSRPRGEKLFF. V usage is TRBV4-2 and J usage is TRBJ1-4, with D tentatively TRBD1 (5 bases). CDR1 and CDR2 (germline): LGHNA, YNFKEQ. The V end lost 0 bases, the J end lost 7 bases, and 18 bases lay between the germline ends. CDR3 size: 17 residues.

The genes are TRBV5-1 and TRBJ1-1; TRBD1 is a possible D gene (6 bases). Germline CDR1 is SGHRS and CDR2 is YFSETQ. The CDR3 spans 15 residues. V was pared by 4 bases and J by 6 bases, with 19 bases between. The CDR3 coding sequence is TGCGCCAGCAGCGATCTTGGGGGCTCGTATGCTGAAGCTTTCTTT. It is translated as CASSDLGGSYAEAFF. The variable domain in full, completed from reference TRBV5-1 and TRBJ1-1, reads KAGVTQTPRYLIKTRGQQVTLSCSPISGHRSVSWYQQTPGQGLQFLFEYFSETQRNKGNFPGRFSGRQFSNSRSEMNVSTLELGDSALYLCASSDLGGSYAEAFFGQGTRLTVV.

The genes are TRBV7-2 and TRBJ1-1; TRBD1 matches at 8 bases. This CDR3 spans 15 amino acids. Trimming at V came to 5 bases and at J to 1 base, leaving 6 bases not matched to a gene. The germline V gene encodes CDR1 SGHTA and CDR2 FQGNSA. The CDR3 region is CASSSTGTGNTEAFF. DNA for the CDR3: TGTGCCAGCAGCAGCACCGGGACAGGGAACACTGAAGCTTTCTTT.

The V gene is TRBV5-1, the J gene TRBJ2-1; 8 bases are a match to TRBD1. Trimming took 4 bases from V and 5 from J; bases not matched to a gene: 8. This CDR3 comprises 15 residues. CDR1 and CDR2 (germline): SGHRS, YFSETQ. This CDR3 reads CASSATWDRNNEQFF. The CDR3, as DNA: TGCGCCAGCAGCGCGACCTGGGACAGGAACAATGAGCAGTTCTTC.

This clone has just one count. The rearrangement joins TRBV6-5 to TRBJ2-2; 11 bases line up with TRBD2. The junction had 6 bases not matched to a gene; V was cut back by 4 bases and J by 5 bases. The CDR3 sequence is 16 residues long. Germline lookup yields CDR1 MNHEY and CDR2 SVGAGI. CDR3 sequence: CASSSPGTSGTGELFF. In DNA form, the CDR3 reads TGTGCCAGCAGTTCCCCCGGGACTAGCGGAACCGGGGAGCTGTTTTTT.

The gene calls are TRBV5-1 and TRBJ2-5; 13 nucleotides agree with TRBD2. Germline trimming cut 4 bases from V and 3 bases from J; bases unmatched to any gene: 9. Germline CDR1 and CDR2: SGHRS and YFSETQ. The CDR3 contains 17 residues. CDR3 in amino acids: CASSLTLGLAGEETQYF. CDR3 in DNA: TGCGCCAGCAGCCTCACCCTCGGACTAGCGGGAGAAGAGACCCAGTACTTC.

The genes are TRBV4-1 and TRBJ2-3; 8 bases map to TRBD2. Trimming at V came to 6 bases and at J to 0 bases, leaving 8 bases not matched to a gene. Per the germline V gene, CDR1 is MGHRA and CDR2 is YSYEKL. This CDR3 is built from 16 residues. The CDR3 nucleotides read TGCGCCAGCAGACCAATACTAGCGGCTAGCACAGATACGCAGTATTTT. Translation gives CASRPILAASTDTQYF.

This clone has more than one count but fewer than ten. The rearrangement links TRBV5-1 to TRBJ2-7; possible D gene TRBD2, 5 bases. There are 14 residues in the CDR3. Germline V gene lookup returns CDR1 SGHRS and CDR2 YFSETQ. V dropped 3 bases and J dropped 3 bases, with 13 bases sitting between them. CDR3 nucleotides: TGCGCCAGCAGCTCCGAGGAGGCCGGCTACGAGCAGTACTTC. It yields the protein CASSSEEAGYEQYF.

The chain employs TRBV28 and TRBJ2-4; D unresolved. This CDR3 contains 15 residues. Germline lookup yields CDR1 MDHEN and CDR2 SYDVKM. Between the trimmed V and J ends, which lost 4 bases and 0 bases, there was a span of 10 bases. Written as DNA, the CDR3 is TGTGCCAGCAGTTCGGCGGAAGGAGCCAAAAACATTCAGTACTTC. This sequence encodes CASSSAEGAKNIQYF. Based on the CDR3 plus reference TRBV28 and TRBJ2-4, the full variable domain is DVKVTQSSRYLVKRTGEKVFLECVQDMDHENMFWYRQDPGLGLRLIYFSYDVKMKEKGDIPEGYSVSREKKERFSLILESASTNQTSMYLCASSSAEGAKNIQYFGAGTRLSVL.

The CDR3 DNA follows: TGTGCCAGCAGTTACACCGGGACAGGGTATGGCTACACCTTC. Translating gives CASSYTGTGYGYTF. The chain combines TRBV6-5 with TRBJ1-2; 9 bases are shared with TRBD1. The CDR3 consists of 14 residues. Germline CDR1 reads MNHEY; CDR2 reads SVGAGI. Trimming removed 2 bases from V and 5 bases from J; junction bases left unmatched: 3.

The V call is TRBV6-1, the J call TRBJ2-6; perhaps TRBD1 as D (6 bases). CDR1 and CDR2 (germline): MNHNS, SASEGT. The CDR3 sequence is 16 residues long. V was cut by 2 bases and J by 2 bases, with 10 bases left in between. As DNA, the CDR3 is TGTGCCAGCAGTGAATCCTCAGGGGCTGGGGCCAACGTCCTGACTTTC. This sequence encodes CASSESSGAGANVLTF.

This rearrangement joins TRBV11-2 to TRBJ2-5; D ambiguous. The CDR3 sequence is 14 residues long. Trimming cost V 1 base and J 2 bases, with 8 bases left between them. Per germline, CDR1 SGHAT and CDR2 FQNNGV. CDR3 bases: TGTGCCAGCAGCTTAGCCGACTGGCAAGAGACCCAGTACTTC. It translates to CASSLADWQETQYF.

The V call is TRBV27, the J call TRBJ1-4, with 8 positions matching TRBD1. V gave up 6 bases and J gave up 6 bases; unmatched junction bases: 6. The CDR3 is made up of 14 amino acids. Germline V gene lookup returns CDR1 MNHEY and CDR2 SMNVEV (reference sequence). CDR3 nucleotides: TGTGCCAGCAGAATTACAGGGGGGGATGAAAAACTGTTTTTT. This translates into CASRITGGDEKLFF.

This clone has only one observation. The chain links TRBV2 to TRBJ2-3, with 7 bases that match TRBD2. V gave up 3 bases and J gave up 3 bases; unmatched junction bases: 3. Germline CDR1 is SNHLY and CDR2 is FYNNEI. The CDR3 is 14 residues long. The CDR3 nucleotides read TGTGCCAGCAGTGAGGTGGGGGGGACAGATACGCAGTATTTT. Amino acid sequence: CASSEVGGTDTQYF.

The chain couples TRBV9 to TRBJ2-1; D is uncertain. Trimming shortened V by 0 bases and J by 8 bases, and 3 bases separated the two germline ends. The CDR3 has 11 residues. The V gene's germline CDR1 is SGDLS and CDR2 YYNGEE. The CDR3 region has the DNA TGTGCCAGCAGCGTAGCTGATGAGCAGTTCTTC. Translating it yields CASSVADEQFF.

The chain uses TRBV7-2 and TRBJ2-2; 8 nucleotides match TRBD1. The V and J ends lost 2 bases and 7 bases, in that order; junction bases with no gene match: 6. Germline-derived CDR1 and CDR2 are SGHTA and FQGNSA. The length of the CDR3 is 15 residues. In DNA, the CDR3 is TGTGCCAGCAGCTTAAGCCAGGGGGCCGGCGGGGAGCTGTTTTTT. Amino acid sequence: CASSLSQGAGGELFF. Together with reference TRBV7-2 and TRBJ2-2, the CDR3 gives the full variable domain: GAGVSQSPSNKVTEKGKDVELRCDPISGHTALYWYRQSLGQGLEFLIYFQGNSAPDKSGLPSDRFSAERTGGSVSTLTIQRTQQEDSAVYLCASSLSQGAGGELFFGEGSRLTVL.

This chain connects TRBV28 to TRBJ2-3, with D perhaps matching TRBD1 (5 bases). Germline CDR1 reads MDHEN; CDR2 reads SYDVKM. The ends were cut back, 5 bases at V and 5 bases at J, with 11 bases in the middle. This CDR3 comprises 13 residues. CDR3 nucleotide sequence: TGTGCCAGCAGTCCGATAGGGGTAGATACGCAGTATTTT. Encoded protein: CASSPIGVDTQYF.

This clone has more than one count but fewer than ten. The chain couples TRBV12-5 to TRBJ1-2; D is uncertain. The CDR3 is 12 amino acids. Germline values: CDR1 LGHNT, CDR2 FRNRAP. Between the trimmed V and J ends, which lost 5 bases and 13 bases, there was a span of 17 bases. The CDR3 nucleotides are TGTGCTAGTGGTCTCCTCGGGAGTGTCGTCACCTTC. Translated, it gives CASGLLGSVVTF.

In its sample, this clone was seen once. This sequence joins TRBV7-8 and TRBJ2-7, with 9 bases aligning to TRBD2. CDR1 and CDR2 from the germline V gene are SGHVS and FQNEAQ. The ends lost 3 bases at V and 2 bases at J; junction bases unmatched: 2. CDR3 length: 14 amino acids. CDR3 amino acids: CASSLTSGTYEQYF. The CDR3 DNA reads TGTGCCAGCAGCTTGACTAGCGGAACCTACGAGCAGTACTTC.

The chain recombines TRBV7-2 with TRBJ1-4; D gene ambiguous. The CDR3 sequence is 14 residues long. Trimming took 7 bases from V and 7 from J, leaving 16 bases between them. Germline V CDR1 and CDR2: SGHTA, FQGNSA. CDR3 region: CASNPGGLGEKLFF. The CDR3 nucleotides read TGTGCCAGCAACCCGGGAGGGTTGGGTGAAAAACTGTTTTTT.

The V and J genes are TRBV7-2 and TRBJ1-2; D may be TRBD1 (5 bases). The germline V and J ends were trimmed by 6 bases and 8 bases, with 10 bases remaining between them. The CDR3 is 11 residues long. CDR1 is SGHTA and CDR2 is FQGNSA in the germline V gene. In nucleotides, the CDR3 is TGTGCCAGCAGAGAATCAGGGGGCTACACCTTC. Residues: CASRESGGYTF. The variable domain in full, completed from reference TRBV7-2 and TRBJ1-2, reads GAGVSQSPSNKVTEKGKDVELRCDPISGHTALYWYRQSLGQGLEFLIYFQGNSAPDKSGLPSDRFSAERTGGSVSTLTIQRTQQEDSAVYLCASRESGGYTFGSGTRLTVV.

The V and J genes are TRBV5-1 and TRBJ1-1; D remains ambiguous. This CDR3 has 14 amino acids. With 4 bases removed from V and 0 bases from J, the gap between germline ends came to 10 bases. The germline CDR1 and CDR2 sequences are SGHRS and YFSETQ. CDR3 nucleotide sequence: TGCGCCAGCAGCCGGGAAGGAATGAACACTGAAGCTTTCTTT. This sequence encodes CASSREGMNTEAFF.

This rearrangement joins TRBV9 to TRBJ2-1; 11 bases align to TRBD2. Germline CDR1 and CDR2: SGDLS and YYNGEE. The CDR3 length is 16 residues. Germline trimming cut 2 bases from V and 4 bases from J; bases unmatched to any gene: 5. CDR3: CASSVGLAGSYNEQFF. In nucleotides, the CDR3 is TGTGCCAGCAGCGTTGGACTAGCGGGCTCATACAATGAGCAGTTCTTC.

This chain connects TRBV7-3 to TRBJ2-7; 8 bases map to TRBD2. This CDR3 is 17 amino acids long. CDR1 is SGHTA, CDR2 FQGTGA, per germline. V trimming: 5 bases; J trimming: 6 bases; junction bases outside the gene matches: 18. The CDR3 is CASSPSGLALVAPEQYF. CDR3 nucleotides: TGTGCCAGCAGCCCTAGCGGGTTGGCGCTAGTTGCCCCCGAGCAGTACTTC.

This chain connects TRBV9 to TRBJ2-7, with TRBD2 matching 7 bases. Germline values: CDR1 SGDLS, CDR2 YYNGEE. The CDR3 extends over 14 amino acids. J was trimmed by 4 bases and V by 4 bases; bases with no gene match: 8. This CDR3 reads CASSSGGSTYEQYF. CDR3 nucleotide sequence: TGTGCCAGCAGCTCTGGCGGGAGTACTTACGAGCAGTACTTC.

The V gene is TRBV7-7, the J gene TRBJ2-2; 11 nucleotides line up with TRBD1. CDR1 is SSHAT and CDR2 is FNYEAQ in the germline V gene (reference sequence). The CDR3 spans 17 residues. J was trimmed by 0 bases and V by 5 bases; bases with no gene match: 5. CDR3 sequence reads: CASSRTGGSPNTGELFF. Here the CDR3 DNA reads TGTGCCAGCAGCCGGACAGGGGGCTCCCCGAACACCGGGGAGCTGTTTTTT.

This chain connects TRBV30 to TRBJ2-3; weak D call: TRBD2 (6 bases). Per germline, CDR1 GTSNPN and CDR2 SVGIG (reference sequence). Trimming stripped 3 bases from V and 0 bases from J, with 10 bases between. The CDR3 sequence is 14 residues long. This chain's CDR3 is CAWSISGSTDTQYF. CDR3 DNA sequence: TGTGCCTGGAGCATTAGCGGTAGCACAGATACGCAGTATTTT.